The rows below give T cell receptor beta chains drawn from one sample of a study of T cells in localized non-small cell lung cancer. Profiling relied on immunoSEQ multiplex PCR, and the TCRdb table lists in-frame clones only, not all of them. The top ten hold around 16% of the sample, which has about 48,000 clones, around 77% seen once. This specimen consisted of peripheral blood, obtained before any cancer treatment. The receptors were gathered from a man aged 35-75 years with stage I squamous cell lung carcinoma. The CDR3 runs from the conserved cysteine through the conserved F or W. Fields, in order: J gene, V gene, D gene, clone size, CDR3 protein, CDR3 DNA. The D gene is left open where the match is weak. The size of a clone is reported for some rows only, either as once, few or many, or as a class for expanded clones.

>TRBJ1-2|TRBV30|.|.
CACPSLGVTF
TGTGCCTGCCCCAGTCTAGGGGTCACCTTC
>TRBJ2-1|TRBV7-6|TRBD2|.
CASSRGGSGGYNEQFF
TGTGCCAGCAGCCGGGGCGGTAGCGGGGGGTACAATGAGCAGTTCTTC
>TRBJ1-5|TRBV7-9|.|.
CASSLAFNQPQHF
TGTGCCAGCAGCTTAGCTTTTAATCAGCCCCAGCATTTT
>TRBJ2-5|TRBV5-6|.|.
CASSPRERGSATQYF
TGTGCCAGCAGCCCGAGGGAGAGGGGGTCCGCGACCCAGTACTTC
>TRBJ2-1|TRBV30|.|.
CAWPFSTVASYNEQFF
TGTGCCTGGCCGTTCTCGACAGTAGCCTCCTACAATGAGCAGTTCTTC
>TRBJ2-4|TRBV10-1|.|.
CASSVCQPALAKNIQYF
TGCGCCAGCAGTGTCTGTCAGCCCGCCTTAGCCAAAAACATTCAGTACTTC
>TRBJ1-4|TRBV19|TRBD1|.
CASRDRAAANEKLFF
TGTGCCAGTAGAGACAGGGCCGCGGCTAATGAAAAACTGTTTTTT
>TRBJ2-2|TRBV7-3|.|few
CASSRTEANTGELFF
TGTGCCAGCAGCCGGACAGAGGCGAACACCGGGGAGCTGTTTTTT
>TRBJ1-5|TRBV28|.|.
CASSRQTQPQHF
TGTGCCAGCAGCAGGCAAACTCAGCCCCAGCATTTT
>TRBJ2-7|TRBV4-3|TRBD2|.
CASSRSVAGGSYEQYF
TGCGCCAGCAGCCGCTCAGTCGCGGGGGGCTCCTACGAGCAGTACTTC
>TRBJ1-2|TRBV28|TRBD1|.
CASQGGYGYTF
TGTGCCTCTCAGGGGGGCTATGGCTACACCTTC
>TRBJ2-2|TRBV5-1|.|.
CASSLVADTGELFF
TGCGCCAGCAGCTTGGTGGCGGACACCGGGGAGCTGTTTTTT
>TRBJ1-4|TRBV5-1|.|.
CASSLAVGRGNEKLFF
TGCGCCAGCAGCTTGGCCGTAGGGCGGGGTAATGAAAAACTGTTTTTT
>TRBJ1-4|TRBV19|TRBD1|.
CASSPGQGATNEKLFF
TGTGCCAGTAGTCCCGGACAGGGCGCAACTAATGAAAAACTGTTTTTT
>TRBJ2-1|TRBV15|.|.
CATSREGVDAQFF
TGTGCCACCAGCAGAGAGGGGGTTGACGCGCAGTTCTTC